Here is one T cell receptor beta chain with its context. What this receptor recognizes is not known. The record has no base qualities; no much larger clone is one base away. Library preparation was by the immunoSEQ multiplex PCR assay. TCRdb took over this immuneACCESS table, retaining in-frame rearrangements with V and J assigned. Such tables are incomplete; in checked studies, under half of the missing clones stem from an unresolved V gene, and the remainder is unexplained. The sample yields about 67,000 clones; around 87% were counted once. The ten largest make up approximately 2.1% of the sample. These data belong to a study of control samples from healthy donors and cancer patients (dated by TCRdb to about 2020). From its cysteine to its phenylalanine, the CDR3 spans 18 amino acids. Of all the DNA, just the CDR3 is kept, 54 bases in frame from base 1. Based on the germline V gene, the CDR1 and CDR2 sequences are LGHNA and YNFKEQ. At the junction V is shortened by 2 bases and J by 0 bases; bases outside the gene matches: 9.

This TCR came from a woman aged 50 to 60 with head and neck cancer. Sequenced sample: PBMCs. The chain couples TRBV4-2 to TRBJ1-4; 7 middle bases align to TRBD1. For the CDR3, the sequence is CASSQRQGGLATNEKLFF. The nucleotides are TGTGCCAGCAGCCAAAGACAGGGAGGCCTCGCAACTAATGAAAAACTGTTTTTT.